The next 23 T cell receptor beta chains were all read from a single sample in a study of chemoradiotherapy in HPV16-positive cancers. The assay was immunoSEQ multiplex PCR, and TCRdb's table has in-frame clones only and misses some. Of 4,500 to 5,500 clones in the sample, approximately 95% were seen once. The starting material was tumor tissue, obtained from a patient who underwent chemoradiotherapy. The source is a human donor with HPV-associated anogenital cancer.

This clone was seen a few times. The chain links TRBV30 to TRBJ2-7; 7 positions match TRBD2. The CDR3 has 15 amino acids. V shed 5 bases, J shed 3 bases, and the junction held 13 bases outside the gene matches. Germline V gives CDR1 GTSNPN, CDR2 SVGIG (reference sequence). The CDR3 nucleotides are TGTGCCTGGGGCTCTAGGAGCGGGACGTACTACGAGCAGTACTTC. Protein product: CAWGSRSGTYYEQYF.

This clone is a singleton in its sample. J is TRBJ1-2 and V is TRBV30; 7 nucleotides align to TRBD1. The V segment lost 2 bases and the J segment 4 bases; nucleotides outside the gene matches: 4. Looked up from germline, CDR1 is GTSNPN and CDR2 is SVGIG (reference sequence). The CDR3 covers 13 residues. CDR3 sequence reads: CAWSRDRPYGYTF. The CDR3 DNA reads TGTGCCTGGAGTCGGGACAGACCCTATGGCTACACCTTC.

The chain employs TRBV7-8 and TRBJ2-7; the match to TRBD2 covers 9 bases. The CDR3 covers 15 residues. Germline V gives CDR1 SGHVS, CDR2 FQNEAQ. The ends lost 3 bases at V and 7 bases at J; junction bases unmatched: 10. This CDR3 is CASSFTSGPQGEQYF. DNA of the CDR3: TGTGCCAGCAGCTTTACTAGCGGGCCCCAGGGGGAGCAGTACTTC.

This rearrangement joins TRBV9 to TRBJ2-1; D is ambiguous. The germline gives CDR1 SGDLS, CDR2 YYNGEE. V gave up 0 bases and J gave up 9 bases, with 10 bases separating them. The CDR3 runs 13 residues. CDR3 protein: CASSVDPEFEQFF. The CDR3 region has the DNA TGTGCCAGCAGCGTAGACCCGGAGTTTGAGCAGTTCTTC. Filled out from reference TRBV9 and TRBJ2-1, the complete variable domain reads DSGVTQTPKHLITATGQRVTLRCSPRSGDLSVYWYQQSLDQGLQFLIQYYNGEERAKGNILERFSAQQFPDLHSELNLSSLELGDSALYFCASSVDPEFEQFFGPGTRLTVL.

The chain is built from TRBV6-5 and TRBJ2-2, with TRBD2 matching 10 bases. The V gene end was trimmed by 2 bases and the J gene end by 6 bases; junction bases not matched to a gene: 3. The CDR3 length is 15 residues. The V gene's germline CDR1 is MNHEY and CDR2 SVGAGI. Here the CDR3 reads CASSYVLAGAGELFF. CDR3 nucleotides: TGTGCCAGCAGTTACGTCCTAGCGGGGGCCGGGGAGCTGTTTTTT.

This clone was observed a single time. The chain links TRBV6-6 to TRBJ1-1; no clear D. This CDR3 has 12 residues. Germline lookup yields CDR1 MNHNY and CDR2 SVGAGI (reference sequence). V was pared by 6 bases and J by 10 bases, with 15 bases between. CDR3 bases: TGTGCCAGCAGAGAGGATCGACGGGGAGCTTTCTTT. It yields the protein CASREDRRGAFF.

The chain links TRBV7-2 to TRBJ2-7, with D possibly being TRBD1 or TRBD2 (5 bases each). The CDR3 has 15 residues. Trimming removed 1 base at V and 6 bases at J, with 16 bases between. Germline V gives CDR1 SGHTA, CDR2 FQGNSA. CDR3 nucleotides: TGTGCCAGCAGCTTAGATGGGGCCGTCGGAGGCGAGCAGTACTTC. Its protein is CASSLDGAVGGEQYF.

This sequence joins TRBV10-2 and TRBJ1-5, with D perhaps TRBD1 (5 bases). This CDR3 has 14 amino acids. V dropped 4 bases and J dropped 2 bases, with 9 bases sitting between them. Germline assignment: CDR1 WSHSY and CDR2 SAAADI. The CDR3 region is CASSVSGRNQPQHF. The CDR3 DNA is TGCGCCAGCAGTGTATCAGGGCGCAATCAGCCCCAGCATTTT.

This clone was observed a single time. The V call is TRBV11-2, the J call TRBJ1-6, with 10 positions matching TRBD1. The CDR3 has 16 amino acids. CDR1 SGHAT and CDR2 FQNNGV come from the germline V gene. Trimming took 5 bases from V and 6 from J; bases not matched to a gene: 7. For the CDR3, the DNA is TGTGCCAGCAGCCCCGGGACAGGGGCCCTTAATTCACCCCTCCACTTT. It yields the protein CASSPGTGALNSPLHF.

The chain joins TRBV4-3 to TRBJ1-6; possible D gene TRBD1, 5 bases. CDR3 length: 15 amino acids. V was pared by 1 base and J by 9 bases, with 13 bases between. Germline V gene sequence: CDR1 LGHNA, CDR2 YSLEER. CDR3 nucleotides: TGCGCCAGCAGCCAAGGACGGGGACTAGGTTCACCCCTCCACTTT. This codes for CASSQGRGLGSPLHF.

DNA of the CDR3: TGCGCCAGCAGCCAAGGTTGGGGTGGTCAGCCCCAGCATTTT. As protein: CASSQGWGGQPQHF. This chain links TRBV4-3 with TRBJ1-5; D ambiguous. Germline V gene sequence: CDR1 LGHNA, CDR2 YSLEER. With 1 base removed from V and 6 bases from J, the gap between germline ends came to 10 bases. The CDR3 is made up of 14 amino acids.

The chain carries TRBV5-1 and TRBJ1-1, with no clear D. V lost 5 bases, J lost 1 base, and 18 bases lay in between. The length of the CDR3 is 16 residues. Germline loops: CDR1 SGHRS, CDR2 YFSETQ. CDR3 sequence reads: CASSNQPGWQNTEAFF. The CDR3 nucleotides are TGCGCCAGCAGTAATCAGCCTGGATGGCAGAACACTGAAGCTTTCTTT.

This clone appeared a single time. The chain carries TRBV5-1 and TRBJ2-3; D gene unclear. Trimming left V 0 bases short and J 0 bases short, with 8 bases between. The germline CDR1 and CDR2 sequences are SGHRS and YFSETQ. This CDR3 has 15 amino acids. The CDR3 protein is CASSLGLTSTDTQYF. As DNA, the CDR3 is TGCGCCAGCAGCTTGGGTCTCACTAGCACAGATACGCAGTATTTT. Full variable domain (remainder filled in from reference TRBV5-1 and TRBJ2-3): KAGVTQTPRYLIKTRGQQVTLSCSPISGHRSVSWYQQTPGQGLQFLFEYFSETQRNKGNFPGRFSGRQFSNSRSEMNVSTLELGDSALYLCASSLGLTSTDTQYFGPGTRLTVL.

The gene calls are TRBV9 and TRBJ2-7, with D perhaps TRBD1 (5 bases). With 5 bases removed from V and 1 base from J, the gap between germline ends came to 13 bases. The V gene's germline CDR1 is SGDLS and CDR2 YYNGEE. This CDR3 has 14 amino acids. As DNA, the CDR3 is TGTGCCAGCAGTATCGACAGTCAGTCCTACGAGCAGTACTTC. Its protein is CASSIDSQSYEQYF.

The chain links TRBV7-6 to TRBJ1-4, with a tentative D call TRBD1 (5 bases). V was shortened by 5 bases and J by 0 bases, with 13 bases between the two germline ends. Germline assignment: CDR1 SGHVS and CDR2 FNYEAQ. The length of the CDR3 is 16 residues. The CDR3 DNA sequence: TGTGCCAGCAGCCCGGACAACAGGCCAACTAATGAAAAACTGTTTTTT. Residues: CASSPDNRPTNEKLFF.

This clone was detected once. The CDR3 sequence is CASSSPGQGVQPQHF. As DNA, the CDR3 is TGTGCCAGCAGTTCACCGGGACAGGGGGTTCAGCCCCAGCATTTT. V gene TRBV27 combines with J gene TRBJ1-5; TRBD1 matches at 11 bases. The germline gives CDR1 MNHEY, CDR2 SMNVEV (reference sequence). Trimming took 4 bases from V and 6 from J; bases not matched to a gene: 5. This CDR3 is built from 15 residues.

The CDR3 coding sequence is TGTGCCAGCAGTGACCCACCTAGCGGGAGGCCTTTGGATGAGCAGTTCTTC. It encodes CASSDPPSGRPLDEQFF. The rearrangement uses TRBV2 and TRBJ2-1, with 11 bases aligning to TRBD2. There are 17 residues in the CDR3. The germline V gene encodes CDR1 SNHLY and CDR2 FYNNEI. V dropped 3 bases and J dropped 8; count of bases not matched to a gene: 12.

This clone was observed a single time. The V call is TRBV30, the J call TRBJ2-3; D remains unclear. Trimming stripped 2 bases from V and 5 bases from J, with 5 bases between. The CDR3 has 11 amino acids. Germline V gene sequence: CDR1 GTSNPN, CDR2 SVGIG (reference sequence). CDR3 in amino acids: CAWSSGDTQYF. CDR3 in DNA: TGTGCCTGGAGTTCTGGAGATACGCAGTATTTT.

The J gene is TRBJ1-1, the V gene TRBV6-5; D perhaps matches TRBD1 (6 bases). The CDR3 covers 13 residues. Trimming stripped 6 bases from V and 4 bases from J, with 12 bases between. The germline V gene has CDR1 MNHEY and CDR2 SVGAGI. CDR3 nucleotide sequence: TGTGCCAGCAGAAAACAGGGTCGCACTGAAGCTTTCTTT. This translates into CASRKQGRTEAFF.

J is TRBJ2-7 and V is TRBV6-5, with TRBD2 as a possible D gene (6 bases). There are 12 residues in the CDR3. CDR1 and CDR2 (germline): MNHEY, SVGAGI. V lost 2 bases and J 7 bases, leaving 9 bases between the germline ends. DNA of the CDR3: TGTGCCAGCAGTTACGGAGGGTGGGAGCAGTACTTC. Its translation is CASSYGGWEQYF.

The CDR3 bases are TGTGCCAGCAGCTTCCTTCTCGACAGGGGGCTTGGTGGCTACACCTTC. Protein product: CASSFLLDRGLGGYTF. The chain has TRBV5-4 and TRBJ1-2, with 10 bases matching TRBD1. Germline-derived CDR1 and CDR2 are SGHNT and YYREEE (reference sequence). With 2 bases clipped from V and 7 bases from J, the junction kept 11 bases outside the gene matches. The CDR3 is 16 residues long.

The chain couples TRBV7-8 to TRBJ2-3; weak D call: TRBD1 (6 bases). The CDR3 extends over 15 amino acids. Germline V gene lookup returns CDR1 SGHVS and CDR2 FQNEAQ. With 2 bases removed from V and 2 bases from J, the gap between germline ends came to 11 bases. CDR3 nucleotides: TGTGCCAGCAGCTTACTAGGACAGTACACAGATACGCAGTATTTT. Protein: CASSLLGQYTDTQYF.

The rearrangement uses TRBV12-5 and TRBJ1-2; D is uncertain. Between the trimmed V and J ends, which lost 5 bases and 5 bases, there was a span of 6 bases. Per germline, CDR1 LGHNT and CDR2 FRNRAP. The CDR3 covers 11 residues. The CDR3 loop is CASGLGYGYTF. The CDR3 DNA follows: TGTGCTAGTGGTCTAGGGTATGGCTACACCTTC.